This TCR beta chain was captured in a study of spatial heterogeneity in lung cancer. Losses at the gene ends were 7 bases for V and 7 bases for J; bases not matched to a gene: 10. The CDR3 has 14 amino acids. Germline V gene data show CDR1 as MNHEY and CDR2 as SVGAGI. Time point here: blood at routine non-recurrence follow-up after resection. TCRdb used MiXCR to reprocess the 5' RACE reads, holding one entry per CDR3 protein. In the table there are 25,000 or so distinct CDR3 sequences, 5% to 6.5% of which are singletons. This receptor was taken from a female donor with early-stage non-small cell lung cancer. The sample consisted of PBMCs, taken at follow-up. The chain has TRBV6-5 and TRBJ1-2; 9 nucleotides line up with TRBD1. CDR3 coding DNA: TGTGCCAGCACTAAAGGGACAGGGAGAGTTGGCTACACCTTC. This gives the protein CASTKGTGRVGYTF.